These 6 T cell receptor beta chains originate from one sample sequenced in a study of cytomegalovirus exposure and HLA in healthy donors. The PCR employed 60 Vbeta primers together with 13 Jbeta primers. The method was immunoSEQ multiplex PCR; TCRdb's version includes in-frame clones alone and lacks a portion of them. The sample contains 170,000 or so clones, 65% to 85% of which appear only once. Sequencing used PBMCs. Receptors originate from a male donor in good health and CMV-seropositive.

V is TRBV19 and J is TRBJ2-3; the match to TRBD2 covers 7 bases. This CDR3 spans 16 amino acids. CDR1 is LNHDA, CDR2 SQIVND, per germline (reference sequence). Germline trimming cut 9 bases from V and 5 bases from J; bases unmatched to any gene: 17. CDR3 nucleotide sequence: TGTGCCAGCCGATATAAAGGCGGGGGAGGTGTAGATACGCAGTATTTT. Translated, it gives CASRYKGGGGVDTQYF.

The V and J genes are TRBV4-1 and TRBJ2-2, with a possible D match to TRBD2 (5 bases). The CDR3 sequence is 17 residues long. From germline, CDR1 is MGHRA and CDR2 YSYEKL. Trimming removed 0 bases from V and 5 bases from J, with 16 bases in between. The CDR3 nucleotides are TGCGCCAGCAGCCAAGACCTAGTGCGGGCAAGGACCGGGGAGCTGTTTTTT. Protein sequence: CASSQDLVRARTGELFF.

CDR3 nucleotide sequence: TGCGCCAGCAGCTTGGCACTAGCGGCTGACATTCAGTACTTC. Its translation is CASSLALAADIQYF. This chain links TRBV5-1 with TRBJ2-4, with 8 nucleotides matching TRBD2. Germline CDR1 SGHRS, CDR2 YFSETQ. Unmatched junction bases numbered 4, after V lost 0 bases and J lost 8 bases. This CDR3 is built from 14 residues.

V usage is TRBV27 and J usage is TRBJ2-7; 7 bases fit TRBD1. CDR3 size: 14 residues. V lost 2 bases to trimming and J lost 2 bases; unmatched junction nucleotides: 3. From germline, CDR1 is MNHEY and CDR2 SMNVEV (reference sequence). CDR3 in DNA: TGTGCCAGCAGTTTAATAACAGGGGCCTACGAGCAGTACTTC. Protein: CASSLITGAYEQYF.

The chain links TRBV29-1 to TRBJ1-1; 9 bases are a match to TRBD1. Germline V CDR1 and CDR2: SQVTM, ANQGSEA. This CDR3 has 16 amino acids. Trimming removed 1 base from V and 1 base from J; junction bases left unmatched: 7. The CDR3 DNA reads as TGCAGCGTTGAAGTAGACAGGGGGTTGAGGAACACTGAAGCTTTCTTT. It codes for CSVEVDRGLRNTEAFF.

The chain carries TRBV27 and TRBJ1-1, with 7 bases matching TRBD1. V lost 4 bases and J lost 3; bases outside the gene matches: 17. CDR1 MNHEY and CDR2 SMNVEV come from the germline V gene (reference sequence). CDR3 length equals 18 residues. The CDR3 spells CASSSWRRGLRGDTEAFF. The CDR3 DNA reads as TGTGCCAGCAGTTCGTGGAGGAGGGGACTCAGGGGGGACACTGAAGCTTTCTTT.